The 7 T cell receptor beta chains in this list originate from one sample, sequenced in a study of chemoradiotherapy in HPV16-positive cancers. Profiling relied on immunoSEQ multiplex PCR, and the TCRdb table lists in-frame clones only, not all of them. Among 15,000 to 20,000 clones listed, roughly 82% were seen once. The sample consisted of blood, taken from a patient who underwent chemoradiotherapy. These receptors originate from a human donor with HPV-associated anogenital cancer.

V and J are TRBV6-5 and TRBJ1-1; D possibly corresponds to TRBD1 (5 bases). Per germline, CDR1 MNHEY and CDR2 SVGAGI. CDR3 length: 13 residues. The ends were cut back, 2 bases at V and 3 bases at J, with 7 bases in the middle. CDR3 region: CASSYGGYTEAFF. As DNA, the CDR3 is TGTGCCAGCAGTTACGGGGGTTACACTGAAGCTTTCTTT.

This chain links TRBV29-1 with TRBJ2-7; D perhaps matches TRBD2 (5 bases). The CDR3 consists of 16 residues. Looked up from germline, CDR1 is SQVTM and CDR2 is ANQGSEA. V lost 4 bases, J lost 0 bases, and 19 bases lay in between. CDR3 residues: CSVVKTWTGSSYEQYF. For the CDR3, the DNA is TGCAGCGTTGTAAAAACGTGGACGGGGAGCTCCTACGAGCAGTACTTC.

The chain couples TRBV9 to TRBJ2-5; D unresolved. The J call may not be correct, given that the DNA end is closer to TRBJ2-7. The CDR3 sequence is 15 residues long. Per the germline V gene, CDR1 is SGDLS and CDR2 is YYNGEE. The CDR3 here is CASSAWTNPDGEQYF. For the CDR3, the DNA is TGTGCCAGCAGCGCCTGGACGAACCCCGACGGCGAGCAGTACTTC.

The chain couples TRBV10-3 to TRBJ2-1; 9 bases match TRBD1. This CDR3 spans 16 amino acids. Trimming removed 4 bases from V and 1 base from J; junction bases left unmatched: 5. The germline V gene encodes CDR1 ENHRY and CDR2 SYGVKD. The CDR3 coding sequence is TGTGCCATCAGTGTGCGACAGGGGGAATCCTACAATGAGCAGTTCTTC. Amino acids: CAISVRQGESYNEQFF.

The chain links TRBV7-8 to TRBJ1-5; 8 bases line up with TRBD1. Germline V gene data show CDR1 as SGHVS and CDR2 as FQNEAQ. There are 14 residues in the CDR3. Trimming at V came to 5 bases and at J to 8 bases, leaving 8 bases not matched to a gene. CDR3 sequence (DNA): TGTGCCAGCAGCCCGTCGGACAGGGAGGAGCCCCAGCATTTT. As protein: CASSPSDREEPQHF.

The CDR3 sequence is CASSPDPGQGFSLHF. The CDR3 coding sequence is TGTGCCAGCTCACCTGATCCGGGACAGGGGTTCTCCCTCCACTTT. This chain links TRBV18 with TRBJ1-6; 10 positions agree with TRBD1. Germline assignment: CDR1 KGHSH and CDR2 LQKENI. The trim removed 3 bases at V and 14 bases at J, leaving 10 bases unmatched. CDR3 length: 15 residues.

This clone occurred a few times. The chain couples TRBV7-6 to TRBJ1-6, with D perhaps matching TRBD1 (6 bases). CDR1 and CDR2 from the germline V gene are SGHVS and FNYEAQ. V shed 2 bases and J shed 5 bases, with 13 bases lying between them. The CDR3 is 16 amino acids. DNA for the CDR3: TGTGCCAGCAGCTTATTTTCAGGGGTTCATAATTCACCCCTCCACTTT. This sequence encodes CASSLFSGVHNSPLHF.